A selection of T cell receptor beta chains follows, all from one sample in a study of T cells after yellow fever vaccination. TCRdb redid the calling of the 5' RACE reads with MiXCR, one entry per CDR3 protein. The sample has a few hundred thousand distinct CDR3 sequences; around 17% are singletons. This specimen consisted of PBMCs, obtained 5 to 6 days after the first yellow fever vaccination. The receptors originated from a man aged 18 to 35 who received the YFV17D yellow fever vaccine. Both conserved end residues are trimmed from each CDR3.

v_gene: TRBV10-2
CDR3aa: ASSERTINQPQH

v_gene: TRBV30
CDR3aa: AWSSPGSPLH

v_gene: TRBV7-9
CDR3aa: ASSLDGSEAF

v_gene: TRBV5-1
CDR3aa: ASSTGPTNEKLF

v_gene: TRBV4-1
CDR3aa: ASSRVGDGINEKLF

v_gene: TRBV7-6
CDR3aa: ASSLRFSGAYEQY

v_gene: TRBV18
CDR3aa: ASSPYRRSTDTQY

v_gene: TRBV6-2/TRBV6-3
CDR3aa: ASSYSGFYTDTQY

v_gene: TRBV20-1
CDR3aa: SASFAGLSYEQY

v_gene: TRBV12-3/TRBV12-4
CDR3aa: ASSLPGQRETQY

v_gene: TRBV5-5
CDR3aa: ASSPPGLLAGVDTQY

v_gene: TRBV5-4
CDR3aa: ASSPRTSGSDTQY

v_gene: TRBV11-2
CDR3aa: ASSLERGGKNTGELF

v_gene: TRBV7-9
CDR3aa: ASSRQGGELF

v_gene: TRBV24-1
CDR3aa: ATRVYYREHFNQPQH

v_gene: TRBV5-4
CDR3aa: ASSLEGLTNYGYT

v_gene: TRBV4-3
CDR3aa: ASSQGGSFAEAF

v_gene: TRBV20-1
CDR3aa: SARDSAGAYQETQY

v_gene: TRBV24-1
CDR3aa: ATPRTEQGYT

v_gene: TRBV7-9
CDR3aa: ASSLGTSIYEQY

v_gene: TRBV18
CDR3aa: ASSPDKNGYT

v_gene: TRBV19
CDR3aa: ASSITAGAGGIQY

v_gene: TRBV4-1
CDR3aa: ASSQSRGRGEKLF

v_gene: TRBV29-1
CDR3aa: SAQTGVGGEQY

v_gene: TRBV27
CDR3aa: ASSPSYNSPLH

v_gene: TRBV29-1
CDR3aa: SPTRGLGGHEQF

v_gene: TRBV12-3/TRBV12-4
CDR3aa: ASSLVYGLRGGYT

v_gene: TRBV27
CDR3aa: TSSHRAGSNQPQH

v_gene: TRBV19
CDR3aa: ASSLQTDSPLH

v_gene: TRBV5-4
CDR3aa: ASSSPAGELF

v_gene: TRBV6-1
CDR3aa: ASSGIGPDTEAF

v_gene: TRBV27
CDR3aa: ASSWAQGGGYT

v_gene: TRBV19
CDR3aa: ASSRGAGANVLT

v_gene: TRBV13
CDR3aa: ASSSGLAGATEQF

v_gene: TRBV4-1
CDR3aa: ASSQGTIESYEQY

v_gene: TRBV18
CDR3aa: ASSPPSYRAWETQY

v_gene: TRBV10-3
CDR3aa: AIKDRIAYNEQF

v_gene: TRBV9
CDR3aa: ASSALTGGTEAF

v_gene: TRBV5-1
CDR3aa: ASSFGSGASYEQY

v_gene: TRBV20-1
CDR3aa: SATSRGLETQY

v_gene: TRBV6-2/TRBV6-3
CDR3aa: ASSYLAGDLNTGELF

v_gene: TRBV20-1
CDR3aa: SAPRGAVTEAF

v_gene: TRBV19
CDR3aa: ASSGRTSAVYNEQF